This TCR beta chain was obtained from a study of breast tumors, draining lymph nodes, adjacent tissues. Axillary draining lymph nodes of breast cancer patients supplied the node samples. TCRdb ran MiXCR on the multiplex PCR reads and lists one entry per CDR3 protein. Of 150,000 to 200,000 distinct CDR3 sequences listed, roughly 30% were seen once; the top ten hold approximately 4.2%. With 0 bases removed from V and 4 bases from J, the gap between germline ends came to 8 bases. Germline lookup yields CDR1 SGHNT and CDR2 YYREEE (reference sequence). The CDR3 runs to 14 residues. Study outcomes and limitations: Compared with basal-like, luminal-like tumors shared significantly more repertoire with nontumor tissue. Tumor TCR diversity was below lymph nodes but above nontumor tissue. That most tumor T cells come from lymph nodes remained unproven. Most tumor T cells seemingly derive from lymph node, then expand in tumor.

This clonotype was seen many times. Antigen: not known. The sample was axillary lymph node tissue. The TCR originated in a female donor with breast cancer. Some clones in this sample may be carry-over from other donors' samples. V gene TRBV5-4 combines with J gene TRBJ2-1, with D possibly being TRBD2 (5 bases). As DNA, the CDR3 is TGTGCCAGCAGCTTGGTTTGGGAGTACAATGAGCAGTTCTTC. Translating it yields CASSLVWEYNEQFF.